These T cell receptor beta chains were read from a single sample in a study of blood T cell repertoires in COVID-19. Method: immunoSEQ multiplex PCR; TCRdb's copy keeps in-frame clones and lacks some. This table holds approximately 75,000 clones, over 65% found once. Material for sequencing was peripheral blood. These receptors originate from a woman aged 80 or older with acute or convalescent COVID-19. CDR3s include the opening cysteine and the closing phenylalanine or tryptophan. The D gene is left open where the match is weak. For some rows the clone size is stated as once, few or many, or as a class when expanded; others skip it.

J: TRBJ1-3; V: TRBV19; size: NA; D: NA; length: 16; DNA: TGTGCCAGTAGTCGACCTTCAGGGGTCTCTGGAAACACCATATATTTT; CDR3: CASSRPSGVSGNTIYF
J: TRBJ2-7; V: TRBV2; size: NA; D: TRBD2; length: 13; DNA: TGTGCCAGCGTGAGGAGCGGGAGCTACGAGCAGTACTTC; CDR3: CASVRSGSYEQYF
J: TRBJ1-2; V: TRBV3-1/TRBV3-2; size: once; D: TRBD1; length: 14; DNA: TGTGCCAGCAGCCCTCGACAGGGCGTACGAGGCTACACCTTC; CDR3: CASSPRQGVRGYTF
J: TRBJ2-3; V: TRBV9; size: NA; D: TRBD2; length: 16; DNA: TGTGCCAGCAGCGTAGACTCGGGACTAGTTGCAGATACGCAGTATTTT; CDR3: CASSVDSGLVADTQYF
J: TRBJ1-2; V: TRBV29-1; size: NA; D: NA; length: 12; DNA: TGCAGCGTTGGGGAGGGATTATATGGCTACACCTTC; CDR3: CSVGEGLYGYTF
J: TRBJ1-5; V: TRBV2; size: NA; D: NA; length: 14; DNA: TGTGCCAGCAGGTCTTGGGAGTACAATCAGCCCCAGCATTTT; CDR3: CASRSWEYNQPQHF
J: TRBJ2-7; V: TRBV4-2; size: NA; D: NA; length: 15; DNA: TGTGCCAGCAGCCAGGAGGTGAAAGGACCCTACGAGCAGTACTTC; CDR3: CASSQEVKGPYEQYF
J: TRBJ2-7; V: TRBV12-1; size: few; D: NA; length: 15; DNA: TGTGCCAGCAGCTGTACCGGGACAGGGGTTGACGAGCAGTACTTC; CDR3: CASSCTGTGVDEQYF
J: TRBJ2-7; V: TRBV18; size: NA; D: TRBD1; length: 15; DNA: TGTGCCAGCTCACCAGGACAGGCCAGCTCCTACGAGCAGTACTTC; CDR3: CASSPGQASSYEQYF
J: TRBJ1-1; V: TRBV2; size: NA; D: NA; length: 14; DNA: TGTGCCAGCAGCCGGGACTACATGAACACTGAAGCTTTCTTT; CDR3: CASSRDYMNTEAFF
J: TRBJ2-4; V: TRBV30; size: NA; D: TRBD1; length: 14; DNA: TGTGCCTGGAATGAGGCAGGGGGCAGAAACATTCAGTACTTC; CDR3: CAWNEAGGRNIQYF
J: TRBJ1-1; V: TRBV9; size: once; D: NA; length: 15; DNA: TGTGCCAGCAGCGTGGCCCCCCAGGCGAACACTGAAGCTTTCTTT; CDR3: CASSVAPQANTEAFF
J: TRBJ2-7; V: TRBV27; size: NA; D: NA; length: 14; DNA: TGTGCCAGCAGTTTAGGGGGCAGCTCCTACGAGCAGTACTTC; CDR3: CASSLGGSSYEQYF
J: TRBJ2-7; V: TRBV10-1; size: NA; D: NA; length: 11; DNA: TGCGCCAGCAGTGACTCGGGTGAGCAGTACTTC; CDR3: CASSDSGEQYF
J: TRBJ2-7; V: TRBV19; size: NA; D: NA; length: 14; DNA: TGTGCCAGTAGGTCCGGGACTGCCGACTACGAGCAGTACTTC; CDR3: CASRSGTADYEQYF
J: TRBJ1-1; V: TRBV5-6; size: NA; D: TRBD1; length: 14; DNA: TGTGCCAGCAGCCGACAGGGAATGAACACTGAAGCTTTCTTT; CDR3: CASSRQGMNTEAFF
J: TRBJ1-2; V: TRBV5-8; size: few; D: NA; length: 14; DNA: TGTGCCAGCAGCTTGTCAGGACTTAACTATGGCTACACCTTC; CDR3: CASSLSGLNYGYTF
J: TRBJ1-4; V: TRBV5-5; size: NA; D: NA; length: 15; DNA: TGTGCCAGCAGCTTGTCCGGACACGAGAATGAAAAACTGTTTTTT; CDR3: CASSLSGHENEKLFF
J: TRBJ2-2; V: TRBV4-2; size: NA; D: TRBD2; length: 18; DNA: TGTGCCAGCAGCCACATGCGCCCCGGGACTAGCGGAAACGGGGAGCTGTTTTTT; CDR3: CASSHMRPGTSGNGELFF
J: TRBJ2-1; V: TRBV9; size: once; D: NA; length: 13; DNA: TGTGCCAGCAGCGTAGAGTTGAGGAATGAGCAGTTCTTC; CDR3: CASSVELRNEQFF
J: TRBJ2-3; V: TRBV20-1; size: NA; D: TRBD2; length: 15; DNA: TGCAGTGCTAGTCGGTCTAGCGGGGGCCCAGATACGCAGTATTTT; CDR3: CSASRSSGGPDTQYF
J: TRBJ1-5; V: TRBV29-1; size: NA; D: NA; length: 15; DNA: TGCAGCGTGCTCGACAGCCCTTATAGCAATCAGCCCCAGCATTTT; CDR3: CSVLDSPYSNQPQHF
J: TRBJ1-2; V: TRBV23-1; size: NA; D: TRBD1; length: 15; DNA: TGCGCCAGCAGTCCCCCGGGACAGGGGAACTATGGCTACACCTTC; CDR3: CASSPPGQGNYGYTF
J: TRBJ1-5; V: TRBV7-9; size: NA; D: TRBD1; length: 15; DNA: TGTGCCAGCAGCAATACAGGGGCGCACAATCAGCCCCAGCATTTT; CDR3: CASSNTGAHNQPQHF
J: TRBJ2-1; V: TRBV19; size: few; D: TRBD2; length: 14; DNA: TGTGCCAGTAACAAGCGGGAGGCTAGTAGTGAGCAGTTCTTC; CDR3: CASNKREASSEQFF
J: TRBJ2-2; V: TRBV3-1/TRBV3-2; size: NA; D: NA; length: 15; DNA: TGTGCCAGCAGCCAAGATCCAAGCAACACCGGGGAGCTGTTTTTT; CDR3: CASSQDPSNTGELFF
J: TRBJ1-2; V: TRBV27; size: once; D: NA; length: 13; DNA: TGTGCCAGCAGCTCGGGGGGGAACTATGGCTACACCTTC; CDR3: CASSSGGNYGYTF